Listed here are 32 T cell receptor beta chains from one sample, sequenced in a study of PD-L1 blockade in urothelial cancer. Assay: immunoSEQ multiplex PCR; the TCRdb copy retains only in-frame clones and omits some. The repertoire holds 29,000 or so clones, with around three quarters as singletons. The time point: peripheral blood 6 weeks after treatment start. The sample consisted of PBMCs, taken around atezolizumab (anti-PD-L1) treatment. Receptor source: a man between 65 and 85 years old with urothelial cancer.

CDR3: CASSAKRESEQYF. The CDR3 coding sequence is TGTGCCAGTAGTGCAAAGCGGGAGAGTGAGCAGTACTTC. The V and J genes are TRBV19 and TRBJ2-7; 8 bases map to TRBD2. Per germline, CDR1 LNHDA and CDR2 SQIVND (reference sequence). Trimming cost V 5 bases and J 7 bases; bases outside gene matches: 7. CDR3 size: 13 residues.

This chain joins TRBV19 and TRBJ1-1, with D hard to call. The CDR3 loop spans 15 amino acids. Germline CDR1 and CDR2: LNHDA and SQIVND (reference sequence). V lost 4 bases and J 5 bases, leaving 17 bases between the germline ends. Here the CDR3 DNA reads TGTGCCAGTAGTACACGAGGGCGTGAAGAGACTGAAGCTTTCTTT. Protein product: CASSTRGREETEAFF.

The rearrangement joins TRBV12-5 to TRBJ2-3; 11 bases match TRBD2. The CDR3 extends over 18 amino acids. Germline CDR1 and CDR2: LGHNT and FRNRAP. With V trimmed by 0 bases and J by 4 bases, 9 bases remained unmatched. The CDR3 coding sequence is TGTGCTAGTGGTTTGGTGAGACTACTAGCGGGAGTGCCAGATACGCAGTATTTT. Its translation: CASGLVRLLAGVPDTQYF.

The gene calls are TRBV18 and TRBJ2-5, with 10 bases fitting TRBD2. The CDR3 consists of 16 residues. In germline, CDR1 is KGHSH, CDR2 LQKENI. Germline trimming cut 2 bases from V and 4 bases from J; bases unmatched to any gene: 7. In DNA, the CDR3 is TGTGCCAGCTCACCAGCAATCCAGCGGGAGGGAGAGACCCAGTACTTC. Translated: CASSPAIQREGETQYF. The complete variable domain, with remaining parts taken from reference TRBV18 and TRBJ2-5, reads NAGVMQNPRHLVRRRGQEARLRCSPMKGHSHVYWYRQLPEEGLKFMVYLQKENIIDESGMPKERFSAEFPKEGPSILRIQQVVRGDSAAYFCASSPAIQREGETQYFGPGTRLLVL.

This clone was seen a single time. This chain joins TRBV20-1 and TRBJ2-1; D might be TRBD2 (6 bases). Between the trimmed V and J ends, which lost 6 bases and 9 bases, there was a span of 9 bases. The CDR3 contains 10 residues. The germline V gene has CDR1 DFQATT and CDR2 SNEGSKA (reference sequence). The CDR3 spells CSAQRVEQFF. Here the CDR3 DNA reads TGCAGTGCCCAGCGGGTTGAGCAGTTCTTC.

Here the CDR3 DNA reads TGTGCCAGCAGCTTGAGGGGAGGGTCGCTCGGTGAAAAACTGTTTTTT. Translating it yields CASSLRGGSLGEKLFF. The J gene is TRBJ1-4, the V gene TRBV5-5; D might be TRBD1 (5 bases). CDR1 and CDR2 (germline): SGHKS, YYEKEE (reference sequence). The length of the CDR3 is 16 residues. Trimming cost V 1 base and J 7 bases, with 17 bases left between them. Based on the CDR3 plus reference TRBV5-5 and TRBJ1-4, the full variable domain is DAGVTQSPTHLIKTRGQQVTLRCSPISGHKSVSWYQQVLGQGPQFIFQYYEKEERGRGNFPDRFSARQFPNYSSELNVNALLLGDSALYLCASSLRGGSLGEKLFFGSGTQLSVL.

This clone was counted a single time. The CDR3: CASSPLRGLQSNTGELFF. In nucleotides, the CDR3 is TGTGCCAGTAGTCCCCTCAGGGGGCTTCAATCGAACACCGGGGAGCTGTTTTTT. The chain uses TRBV19 and TRBJ2-2; 8 bases match TRBD1. J gave up 0 bases and V 5 bases, and 11 bases lay outside the gene matches. The CDR3 loop spans 18 amino acids. Germline V gene sequence: CDR1 LNHDA, CDR2 SQIVND (reference sequence).

This clone was counted once. V is TRBV30 and J is TRBJ2-7; TRBD1 aligns across 12 bases. This CDR3 is built from 13 residues. Germline V CDR1 and CDR2: GTSNPN, SVGIG (reference sequence). The trim removed 7 bases at V and 6 bases at J, leaving 7 bases unmatched. CDR3 protein: CALMGQGAGEQYF. CDR3 DNA: TGTGCCTTAATGGGACAGGGGGCTGGCGAGCAGTACTTC.

The chain joins TRBV10-1 to TRBJ2-6, with D perhaps matching TRBD2 (6 bases). V was cut by 6 bases and J by 2 bases, with 8 bases left in between. In germline, CDR1 is WNHNN, CDR2 SYGVQD (reference sequence). The CDR3 loop spans 14 amino acids. The chain's CDR3 is CASRGGTGANVLTF. In DNA form, the CDR3 reads TGCGCCAGCAGAGGCGGGACTGGGGCCAACGTCCTGACTTTC.

This chain uses TRBV28 with TRBJ1-5, with a weak D call TRBD1 (5 bases). The CDR3 covers 15 residues. The V end lost 3 bases, the J end lost 2 bases, and 11 bases lay between the germline ends. Germline CDR1 reads MDHEN; CDR2 reads SYDVKM. The chain's CDR3 is CASSLAGGGNQPQHF. The CDR3 DNA sequence: TGTGCCAGCAGTTTGGCAGGAGGGGGCAATCAGCCCCAGCATTTT.

The chain combines TRBV6-5 with TRBJ1-1; D gene uncertain. V was pared by 4 bases and J by 11 bases, with 17 bases between. The CDR3 sequence is 13 residues long. Per the germline V gene, CDR1 is MNHEY and CDR2 is SVGAGI. The CDR3 region is CASSFPRPGGAFF. Here the CDR3 DNA reads TGTGCCAGCAGTTTCCCAAGGCCCGGAGGGGCTTTCTTT.

This clone was counted once. This sequence joins TRBV5-4 and TRBJ2-4; the match to TRBD1 covers 9 bases. This CDR3 has 16 amino acids. Trimming removed 0 bases from V and 3 bases from J; junction bases left unmatched: 4. CDR1 and CDR2 from the germline V gene are SGHNT and YYREEE (reference sequence). The DNA for the CDR3 is TGTGCCAGCAGCTTGGGGGACAGGGTGGGCAAAAACATTCAGTACTTC. Translating gives CASSLGDRVGKNIQYF.

The chain combines TRBV9 with TRBJ1-5, with D possibly matching TRBD1 (6 bases). This CDR3 contains 15 residues. Trimming left V 4 bases short and J 3 bases short, with 14 bases between. Germline V gene data show CDR1 as SGDLS and CDR2 as YYNGEE. The CDR3 nucleotides read TGTGCCAGCAGCCTACAGGGCCTAAACAATCAGCCCCAGCATTTT. Protein: CASSLQGLNNQPQHF. The full variable domain, rest sourced from reference TRBV9 and TRBJ1-5, is DSGVTQTPKHLITATGQRVTLRCSPRSGDLSVYWYQQSLDQGLQFLIQYYNGEERAKGNILERFSAQQFPDLHSELNLSSLELGDSALYFCASSLQGLNNQPQHFGDGTRLSIL.

The chain links TRBV5-1 to TRBJ2-3, with 11 bases lining up with TRBD2. In germline, CDR1 is SGHRS, CDR2 YFSETQ. The CDR3 is made up of 16 amino acids. Trimming at V came to 7 bases and at J to 4 bases, leaving 11 bases not matched to a gene. The CDR3 region is CASGTTSGSAPDTQYF. The CDR3 nucleotides read TGCGCCAGCGGTACAACTAGCGGGAGCGCCCCAGATACGCAGTATTTT.

CDR3 protein: CASSLAGETQYF. In nucleotides, the CDR3 is TGTGCCAGCAGCTTAGCGGGCGAGACCCAGTACTTC. The genes are TRBV7-2 and TRBJ2-5, with D unclear. Germline CDR1 and CDR2: SGHTA and FQGNSA. Trimming removed 0 bases from V and 5 bases from J, with 4 bases in between. CDR3 length: 12 amino acids.

The rearrangement joins TRBV2 to TRBJ1-5; D is undetermined. The CDR3 has 14 residues. The germline CDR1 and CDR2 sequences are SNHLY and FYNNEI. V was clipped by 4 bases and J by 4 bases, with 11 bases between them. The CDR3 here is CASSGMAVNQPQHF. The CDR3 coding sequence is TGTGCCAGCAGTGGAATGGCAGTGAATCAGCCCCAGCATTTT.

The genes are TRBV7-8 and TRBJ2-7, with 9 bases matching TRBD1. Germline assignment: CDR1 SGHVS and CDR2 FQNEAQ. This CDR3 is 15 amino acids long. The trim removed 1 base at V and 3 bases at J, leaving 4 bases unmatched. The CDR3 DNA reads TGTGCCAGCAGCTTAGGGGGACAGGGTTTCTACGAGCAGTACTTC. This encodes CASSLGGQGFYEQYF.

V and J are TRBV11-3 and TRBJ1-2, with a weak D call TRBD1 (5 bases). CDR1 is SGHNT, CDR2 YENEEA, per germline. The CDR3 is made up of 15 amino acids. The V end lost 3 bases, the J end lost 1 base, and 12 bases lay between the germline ends. CDR3 sequence reads: CASSFSGQGNYGYTF. The CDR3 nucleotides are TGTGCCAGCAGCTTCTCTGGGCAGGGTAACTATGGCTACACCTTC.

This chain connects TRBV19 to TRBJ1-2; no clear D. This CDR3 region has 13 residues. The germline gives CDR1 LNHDA, CDR2 SQIVND (reference sequence). V shed 5 bases and J shed 8 bases, with 15 bases lying between them. CDR3 sequence (DNA): TGTGCCAGTAGTCTCACTACCCAAGGAGGCTACACCTTC. Protein product: CASSLTTQGGYTF.

V and J are TRBV7-2 and TRBJ2-1; D perhaps matches TRBD2 (5 bases). The CDR3 extends over 16 amino acids. Germline V gene lookup returns CDR1 SGHTA and CDR2 FQGNSA. V was clipped by 0 bases and J by 6 bases, with 15 bases between them. In DNA form, the CDR3 reads TGTGCCAGCAGCTTAGCCGGCCTAGCCCCACTCAATGAGCAGTTCTTC. It encodes CASSLAGLAPLNEQFF.

This chain joins TRBV11-3 and TRBJ2-7; tentatively, D is TRBD1 (6 bases). The CDR3 has 13 residues. The germline CDR1 and CDR2 sequences are SGHNT and YENEEA. The ends were cut back, 5 bases at V and 5 bases at J, with 13 bases in the middle. The CDR3 protein is CASSPDSVDEQYF. The CDR3 DNA reads as TGTGCCAGCAGCCCGGACAGTGTGGACGAGCAGTACTTC.

The chain links TRBV6-5 to TRBJ1-2; no firm D call. The germline V gene has CDR1 MNHEY and CDR2 SVGAGI. This CDR3 is 15 amino acids long. The V and J ends lost 6 bases and 4 bases respectively, with 18 bases between them. The DNA of the CDR3 is TGTGCCAGCAGCTCACCCACCAGCGGGGTCTATGGCTACACCTTC. Protein sequence: CASSSPTSGVYGYTF.

The V and J genes are TRBV28 and TRBJ2-1; the match to TRBD2 covers 14 bases. Germline V gene sequence: CDR1 MDHEN, CDR2 SYDVKM. CDR3 length: 23 residues. Trimming at V came to 6 bases and at J to 4 bases, leaving 26 bases not matched to a gene. The CDR3 coding sequence is TGTGCCAGCAGCCGACGGACTAGCGGGAGGATAACTCGTGGGACCTGGGTTTACAATGAGCAGTTCTTC. Translated: CASSRRTSGRITRGTWVYNEQFF.

The rearrangement links TRBV7-9 to TRBJ1-1; no clear D. V lost 1 base to trimming and J lost 4 bases, with 10 bases between them. CDR1 and CDR2 from the germline V gene are SEHNR and FQNEAQ (reference sequence). The CDR3 covers 14 residues. The CDR3 spells CASSLDLGGTEAFF. The CDR3 DNA is TGTGCCAGCAGCTTAGACCTAGGTGGCACTGAAGCTTTCTTT.

The V gene is TRBV5-1, the J gene TRBJ2-1; a possible D gene is TRBD2 (6 bases). V lost 4 bases and J lost 9, with 14 bases in between. CDR1 is SGHRS and CDR2 is YFSETQ in the germline V gene. The CDR3 contains 13 residues. CDR3 region: CASSILASGEQFF. CDR3 bases: TGCGCCAGCAGCATTCTAGCGTCGGGTGAGCAGTTCTTC.

CDR3 sequence reads: CASSPLTGYEQYF. CDR3 DNA sequence: TGTGCCAGTAGTCCCTTGACAGGGTACGAGCAGTACTTC. The V and J genes are TRBV19 and TRBJ2-7, with 7 positions matching TRBD1. This CDR3 region has 13 residues. V lost 5 bases and J lost 4; bases outside the gene matches: 5. Germline values: CDR1 LNHDA, CDR2 SQIVND (reference sequence). The complete variable domain, with remaining parts taken from reference TRBV19 and TRBJ2-7, reads DGGITQSPKYLFRKEGQNVTLSCEQNLNHDAMYWYRQDPGQGLRLIYYSQIVNDFQKGDIAEGYSVSREKKESFPLTVTSAQKNPTAFYLCASSPLTGYEQYFGPGTRLTVT.

In its sample, this clone was seen once. CDR3 nucleotides: TGTGCCAGCAGCCTGGACTTTTCGAATGAGCAGTTCTTC. Its protein is CASSLDFSNEQFF. The chain links TRBV11-3 to TRBJ2-1, with D maybe TRBD2 (5 bases). Germline V gives CDR1 SGHNT, CDR2 YENEEA. This CDR3 has 13 residues. V shed 5 bases and J shed 7 bases, with 12 bases lying between them.

The rearrangement joins TRBV14 to TRBJ2-3, with 14 bases lining up with TRBD2. V lost 1 base to trimming and J lost 4 bases; unmatched junction nucleotides: 1. Germline assignment: CDR1 SGHDN and CDR2 FVKESK. The CDR3 spans 16 residues. CDR3 sequence reads: CASSQGLAGGADTQYF. Here the CDR3 DNA reads TGTGCCAGCAGCCAAGGACTAGCGGGGGGGGCAGATACGCAGTATTTT.

The chain combines TRBV5-1 with TRBJ1-2; TRBD1 aligns across 7 bases. CDR1 and CDR2 (germline): SGHRS, YFSETQ. V lost 4 bases and J lost 3; bases outside the gene matches: 6. The CDR3 covers 14 residues. CDR3 sequence reads: CASSPGTVHYGYTF. The CDR3 nucleotides are TGCGCCAGCAGCCCAGGGACAGTCCACTATGGCTACACCTTC.

CDR3 sequence reads: CASSAPGTSGYNEQFF. CDR3 bases: TGTGCCAGCAGCGCCCCTGGGACTAGCGGCTACAATGAGCAGTTCTTC. V usage is TRBV9 and J usage is TRBJ2-1, with 11 bases matching TRBD2. CDR1 and CDR2 from the germline V gene are SGDLS and YYNGEE. This CDR3 is built from 16 residues. The ends lost 3 bases at V and 3 bases at J; junction bases unmatched: 5.

The CDR3 spells CASSPPGQGSYEQYF. CDR3 in DNA: TGTGCCAGCAGCCCACCGGGACAGGGGTCCTACGAGCAGTACTTC. This chain joins TRBV5-6 and TRBJ2-7; TRBD1 aligns across 10 bases. CDR1 SGHDT and CDR2 YYEEEE come from the germline V gene. The CDR3 totals 15 residues. V gave up 4 bases and J gave up 1 base; unmatched junction bases: 5.

The chain couples TRBV5-1 to TRBJ2-7, with 7 bases identical to TRBD1. Germline CDR1 and CDR2: SGHRS and YFSETQ. The CDR3 totals 14 residues. V lost 3 bases and J lost 2; bases outside the gene matches: 5. This CDR3 is CASSWDSLTYEQYF. CDR3 in DNA: TGCGCCAGCAGCTGGGACAGCCTTACCTACGAGCAGTACTTC.